This T cell receptor beta chain was found in a study of blood T cell repertoires in COVID-19. Looking at the study overall: Samples representing acute and convalescent COVID-19 were sourced from the United States, Italy and Spain. PBMCs, B-cell-depleted T cells, or T cells provided the cDNA or gDNA that made up the material.

In the original analysis: Reference gene primer amplification in the assay estimated nucleated cell counts. Only in-frame clones appear in the TCRdb table, and some are missing; sequencing was by immunoSEQ multiplex PCR. V and J calls and clone size follow that table, whereas D and trimming were derived from the DNA. The data show hundreds of thousands of clones, about four fifths seen once. The CDR3 consists of 15 residues. The V end lost 2 bases, the J end lost 2 bases, and 13 bases lay between the germline ends. Germline V gene lookup returns CDR1 MNHNS and CDR2 SASEGT. The sequencing input was peripheral blood. This TCR derives from a woman aged 80 or older with COVID-19, enrolled during active disease. The V call is TRBV6-1, the J call TRBJ2-7, with D hard to call. The CDR3 reads CASSEMRIITYEQYF. As DNA, the CDR3 is TGTGCCAGCAGTGAAATGAGGATTATCACCTACGAGCAGTACTTC.